This TCR beta chain was sequenced for a study of beta chain features in type 1 diabetes. Study-level findings and limits: Researchers report that Type 1 diabetes patients had moderately but significantly shorter TCRB CDR3s across all four CD4+ subsets.

CDR1 and CDR2 (germline): SEHNR, FQNEAQ (reference sequence). V lost 2 bases and J 0 bases, leaving 10 bases between the germline ends. There are 15 residues in the CDR3. Expressed TCRB transcripts were sequenced because the isolated RNA had all been reverse transcribed beforehand. The repertoire was sequenced with immunoSEQ multiplex PCR; TCRdb's copy has only in-frame clones and lacks some. The sample shows a few hundred thousand clones, around 10% of them seen only once. This clone has more than one count but fewer than ten. Its matching antigen is unknown. The clonotype originates from a young man with type 1 diabetes. The sample consisted of central memory CD4+ T cells from blood. The chain employs TRBV7-9 and TRBJ1-2; D is possibly TRBD1 (5 bases). The CDR3 sequence is CASSLQQASNYGYTF. DNA for the CDR3: TGTGCCAGCAGCTTACAACAGGCCTCTAACTATGGCTACACCTTC.